This TCR beta chain appears in the sequencing data of a study of blood T cell repertoires in COVID-19. Clones were sequenced by immunoSEQ multiplex PCR, and TCRdb holds only the in-frame ones, with some missing. This sample has approximately 300,000 clones; about nine tenths occur once, and the top ten carry about 2%. CDR3 length: 13 amino acids. Germline V CDR1 and CDR2: LNHDA, SQIVND (reference sequence). The V gene lost 5 bases and the J gene lost 5 bases, with 12 bases spanning the gap. The clonotype comes from a man younger than 30 with active or convalescent COVID-19. This chain connects TRBV19 to TRBJ1-2; D is perhaps TRBD1 (6 bases). Sequencing was done on a sample of peripheral blood. Here the CDR3 DNA reads TGTGCCAGTAGTGCAGGGGTGGGGTATGGCTACACCTTC. Amino acids: CASSAGVGYGYTF.